These 11 T cell receptor beta chains share one sample of origin, sequenced in a study of T cell repertoires in cytomegalovirus infection. These receptors' targets are unknown. TCRdb re-called the reads through MiXCR, storing one row per CDR3 protein. The sample consists of 700,000 to 850,000 distinct CDR3 sequences, approximately 32% of them appearing once. Sequenced here: cultured CD8+ T cells from PBMCs, sampled from culture after CMV antigen stimulation. All receptors derive from a human donor in good health (CMV status not recorded). Some clones in this sample may be carry-over from other donors' samples.

This clonotype has more than one count but fewer than ten. The chain links TRBV19 to TRBJ1-1, with TRBD1 matching over 9 bases. The V and J ends lost 5 bases and 7 bases, in that order; junction bases with no gene match: 8. The CDR3 runs 14 residues. Germline V gene sequence: CDR1 LNHDA, CDR2 SQIVND (reference sequence). Here the CDR3 DNA reads TGTGCCAGTAGTGGCCGGGACAGGGCTGGTGAAGCTTTCTTT. Its translation is CASSGRDRAGEAFF.

The chain combines TRBV29-1 with TRBJ1-2; TRBD1 agrees at 9 bases. CDR1 and CDR2 from the germline V gene are SQVTM and ANQGSEA. The CDR3 spans 14 residues. With 7 bases clipped from V and 6 bases from J, the junction kept 12 bases outside the gene matches. CDR3 sequence reads: CSAQRTGGGNGYTF. DNA for the CDR3: TGCAGCGCTCAAAGAACAGGGGGCGGTAATGGCTACACCTTC.

V and J are TRBV7-6 and TRBJ2-3; 8 bases match TRBD1. The CDR3 totals 15 residues. CDR1 and CDR2 from the germline V gene are SGHVS and FNYEAQ. The junction had 4 bases not matched to a gene; V was cut back by 5 bases and J by 0 bases. CDR3 bases: TGTGCCAGCAGCGACCGGGACAGGAGCACAGATACGCAGTATTTT. Its protein is CASSDRDRSTDTQYF. Using reference TRBV7-6 and TRBJ2-3 for the parts outside the CDR3, the full variable domain is GAGVSQSPRYKVTKRGQDVALRCDPISGHVSLYWYRQALGQGPEFLTYFNYEAQQDKSGLPNDRFSAERPEGSISTLTIQRTEQRDSAMYRCASSDRDRSTDTQYFGPGTRLTVL.

V and J are TRBV11-2 and TRBJ2-1; tentatively, D is TRBD2 (5 bases). Deletions cut 4 bases from V and 8 bases from J, with 30 bases between. Germline V gives CDR1 SGHAT, CDR2 FQNNGV. CDR3 length: 19 residues. CDR3 DNA sequence: TGTGCCAGCAGCTACCCGGGATCCTACGGACTTGTCGATAACGATGAGCAGTTCTTC. Protein product: CASSYPGSYGLVDNDEQFF.

This chain links TRBV11-3 with TRBJ2-3; D may be TRBD1 (6 bases). V gave up 5 bases and J gave up 7 bases, with 10 bases separating them. CDR3 length: 12 amino acids. Germline V gives CDR1 SGHNT, CDR2 YENEEA. Here the CDR3 reads CASSQQGNTQYF. The CDR3 DNA reads as TGTGCCAGCAGCCAACAGGGTAATACGCAGTATTTT. The variable domain in full, completed from reference TRBV11-3 and TRBJ2-3, reads EAGVVQSPRYKIIEKKQPVAFWCNPISGHNTLYWYLQNLGQGPELLIRYENEEAVDDSQLPKDRFSAERLKGVDSTLKIQPAELGDSAVYLCASSQQGNTQYFGPGTRLTVL.

With respect to this clonotype: At one boundary the junction diverges from the germline segment, which might be a read error. The rearrangement uses TRBV7-2 and TRBJ1-5, with 11 bases identical to TRBD1. CDR1 is SGHTA and CDR2 is FQGNSA in the germline V gene. CDR3 length: 14 residues. The CDR3 sequence: CVSSLDRGHQPQHF. CDR3 coding DNA: TGTGTCAGCAGCTTGGACAGGGGGCACCAGCCCCAGCATTTT.

This clonotype was seen more than once but under ten times. At one of its ends the junction is not consistent with the germline gene, which may arise from a read error. The V call is TRBV13, the J call TRBJ2-7, with 7 bases fitting TRBD1. The CDR3 loop spans 14 amino acids. From germline, CDR1 is PRHDT and CDR2 FYEKMQ (reference sequence). As DNA, the CDR3 is TGTGCCAGTAGCTTCGACAGGGATGGCTACGAGCAGTACTTC. Its translation is CASSFDRDGYEQYF.

The chain joins TRBV20-1 to TRBJ2-7, with D possibly matching TRBD1 (5 bases). Germline V CDR1 and CDR2: DFQATT, SNEGSKA (reference sequence). Between the trimmed V and J ends, which lost 6 bases and 5 bases, there was a span of 14 bases. This CDR3 comprises 12 residues. The CDR3 coding sequence is TGCAGTGCGTTAAACCCAGGGAACGAGCAGTACGTC. Protein sequence: CSALNPGNEQYV.

V is TRBV12-3 or TRBV12-4 and J is TRBJ2-2, with TRBD1 identical over 7 bases. CDR3 length: 15 amino acids. The V gene end was trimmed by 6 bases and the J gene end by 1 base; junction bases not matched to a gene: 5. The CDR3 DNA sequence: TGTGCCAGCAGGGTCGGGACAGTGAACACCGGGGAGCTGTTTTTT. It specifies CASRVGTVNTGELFF.

This clonotype was found a few times. The chain employs TRBV7-8 and TRBJ1-6, with 7 bases lining up with TRBD1. After removal of 5 bases from V and 8 bases from J, the junction contained 12 bases not matched to a gene. This CDR3 has 16 residues. Germline-derived CDR1 and CDR2 are SGHVS and FQNEAQ. In DNA form, the CDR3 reads TGTGCCAGCAGCCGAATGAACACAGGGGCGGATTCACCCCTCCACTTT. It is translated as CASSRMNTGADSPLHF.

V gene TRBV13 combines with J gene TRBJ2-7; 13 positions match TRBD2. The V and J ends lost 4 bases and 1 base, in that order; junction bases with no gene match: 4. Looked up from germline, CDR1 is PRHDT and CDR2 is FYEKMQ (reference sequence). The CDR3 is made up of 16 amino acids. The CDR3 loop reads CASSSGLAGESYEQYF. The CDR3 nucleotides read TGTGCCAGCAGCTCCGGACTAGCGGGGGAGTCCTACGAGCAGTACTTC.